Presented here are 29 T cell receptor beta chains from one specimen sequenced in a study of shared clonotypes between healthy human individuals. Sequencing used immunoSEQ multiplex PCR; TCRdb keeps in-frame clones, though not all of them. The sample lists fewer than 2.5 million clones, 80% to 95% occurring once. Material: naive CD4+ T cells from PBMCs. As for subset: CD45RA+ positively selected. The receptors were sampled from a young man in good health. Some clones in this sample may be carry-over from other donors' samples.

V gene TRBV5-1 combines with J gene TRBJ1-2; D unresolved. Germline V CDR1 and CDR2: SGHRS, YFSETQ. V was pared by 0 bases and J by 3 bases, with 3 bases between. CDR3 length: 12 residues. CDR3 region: CASSLEHYGYTF. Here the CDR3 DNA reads TGCGCCAGCAGCTTGGAACACTATGGCTACACCTTC.

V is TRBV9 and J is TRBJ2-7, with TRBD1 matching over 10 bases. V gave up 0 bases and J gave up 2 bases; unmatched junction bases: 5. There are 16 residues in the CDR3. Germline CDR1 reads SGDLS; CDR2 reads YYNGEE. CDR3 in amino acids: CASSVAGTGVPYEQYF. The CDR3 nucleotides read TGTGCCAGCAGCGTAGCCGGGACAGGGGTTCCCTACGAGCAGTACTTC.

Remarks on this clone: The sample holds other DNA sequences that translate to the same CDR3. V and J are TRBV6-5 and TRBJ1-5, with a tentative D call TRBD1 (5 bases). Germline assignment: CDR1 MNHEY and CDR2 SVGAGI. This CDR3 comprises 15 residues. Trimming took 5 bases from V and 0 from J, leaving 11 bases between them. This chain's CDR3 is CASSRQPNSNQPQHF. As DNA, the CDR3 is TGTGCCAGCAGTCGACAGCCGAATAGCAATCAGCCCCAGCATTTT.

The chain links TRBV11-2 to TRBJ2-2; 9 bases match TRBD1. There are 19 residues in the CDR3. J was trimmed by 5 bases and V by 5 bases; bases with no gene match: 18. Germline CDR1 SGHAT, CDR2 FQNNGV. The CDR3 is CASSPLGQGGGIWTGELFF. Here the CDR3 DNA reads TGTGCCAGCAGCCCCTTGGGACAGGGCGGTGGTATTTGGACCGGGGAGCTGTTTTTT.

CDR3 DNA: TGTGCCAGCAGACTAATAGCGGGAGGGCGGTCCGATACGCAGTATTTT. As protein: CASRLIAGGRSDTQYF. The V and J genes are TRBV27 and TRBJ2-3, with 11 bases lining up with TRBD2. Germline V CDR1 and CDR2: MNHEY, SMNVEV (reference sequence). V dropped 6 bases and J dropped 6; count of bases not matched to a gene: 11. This CDR3 has 16 residues.

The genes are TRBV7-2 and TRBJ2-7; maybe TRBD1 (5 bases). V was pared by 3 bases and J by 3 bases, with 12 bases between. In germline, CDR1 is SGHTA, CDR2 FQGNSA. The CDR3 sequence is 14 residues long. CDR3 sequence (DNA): TGTGCCAGCAGCTTTTATACAGGTGGCTACGAGCAGTACTTC. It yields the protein CASSFYTGGYEQYF.

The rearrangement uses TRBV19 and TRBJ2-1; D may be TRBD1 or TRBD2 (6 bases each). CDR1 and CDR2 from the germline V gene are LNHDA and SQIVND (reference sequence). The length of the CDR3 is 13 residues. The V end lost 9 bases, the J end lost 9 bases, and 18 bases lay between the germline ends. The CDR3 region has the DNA TGTGCCAGCCGGTTTTGGGGGGCGGGTGAGCAGTTCTTC. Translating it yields CASRFWGAGEQFF.

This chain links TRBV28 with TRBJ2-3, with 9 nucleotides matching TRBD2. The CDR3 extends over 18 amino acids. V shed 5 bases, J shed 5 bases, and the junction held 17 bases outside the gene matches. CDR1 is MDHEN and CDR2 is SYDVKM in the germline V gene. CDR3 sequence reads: CASSPHLGLALRGDTQYF. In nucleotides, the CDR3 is TGTGCCAGCAGTCCACACCTAGGACTAGCGTTACGGGGAGATACGCAGTATTTT.

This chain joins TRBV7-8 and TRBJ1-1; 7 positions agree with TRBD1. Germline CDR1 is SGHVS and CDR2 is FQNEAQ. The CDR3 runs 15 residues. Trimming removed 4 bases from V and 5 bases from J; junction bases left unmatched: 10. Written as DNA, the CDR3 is TGTGCCAGCAGCTCGGTCCCAGGGGGGAGAACTGAAGCTTTCTTT. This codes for CASSSVPGGRTEAFF. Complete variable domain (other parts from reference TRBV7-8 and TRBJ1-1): GAGVSQSPRYKVAKRGQDVALRCDPISGHVSLFWYQQALGQGPEFLTYFQNEAQLDKSGLPSDRFFAERPEGSVSTLKIQRTQQEDSAVYLCASSSVPGGRTEAFFGQGTRLTVV.

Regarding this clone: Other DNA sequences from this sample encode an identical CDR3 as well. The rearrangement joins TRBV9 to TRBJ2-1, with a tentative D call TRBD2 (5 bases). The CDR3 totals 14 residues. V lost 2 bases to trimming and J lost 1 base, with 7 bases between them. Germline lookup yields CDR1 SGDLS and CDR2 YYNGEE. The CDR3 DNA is TGTGCCAGCAGCGTGAGCGGTTCCTACAATGAGCAGTTCTTC. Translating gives CASSVSGSYNEQFF.

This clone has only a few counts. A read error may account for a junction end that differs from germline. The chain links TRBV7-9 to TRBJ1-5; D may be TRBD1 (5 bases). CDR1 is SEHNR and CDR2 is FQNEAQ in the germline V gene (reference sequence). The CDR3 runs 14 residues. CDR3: CASSLSGSYHPQHF. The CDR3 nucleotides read TGTGCCAGCAGCTTATCAGGGTCGTATCACCCCCAGCATTTT. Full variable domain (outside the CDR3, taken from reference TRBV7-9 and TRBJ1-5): DTGVSQNPRHKITKRGQNVTFRCDPISEHNRLYWYRQTLGQGPEFLTYFQNEAQLEKSRLLSDRFSAERPKGSFSTLEIQRTEQGDSAMYLCASSLSGSYHPQHFGDGTRLSIL.

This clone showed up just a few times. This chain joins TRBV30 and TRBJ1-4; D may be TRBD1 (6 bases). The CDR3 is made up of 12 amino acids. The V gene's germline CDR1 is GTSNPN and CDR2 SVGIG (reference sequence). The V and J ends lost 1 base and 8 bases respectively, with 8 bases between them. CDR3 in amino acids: CAWSGTVEKLFF. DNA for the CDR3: TGTGCCTGGAGTGGGACAGTGGAAAAACTGTTTTTT.

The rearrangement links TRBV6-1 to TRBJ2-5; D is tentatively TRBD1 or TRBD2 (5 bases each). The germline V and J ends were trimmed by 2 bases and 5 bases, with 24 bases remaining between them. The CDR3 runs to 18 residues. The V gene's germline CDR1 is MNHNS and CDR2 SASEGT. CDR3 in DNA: TGTGCCAGCAGTGAACCCGACCTGTGGGGCGGCCGAGGGGAGACCCAGTACTTC. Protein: CASSEPDLWGGRGETQYF.

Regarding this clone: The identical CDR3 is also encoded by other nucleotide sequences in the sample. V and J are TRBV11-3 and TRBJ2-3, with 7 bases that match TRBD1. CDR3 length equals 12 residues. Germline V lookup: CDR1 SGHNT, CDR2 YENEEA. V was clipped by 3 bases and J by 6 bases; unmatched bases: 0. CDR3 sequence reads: CASSLDRDTQYF. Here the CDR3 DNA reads TGTGCCAGCAGCTTGGACAGGGATACGCAGTATTTT. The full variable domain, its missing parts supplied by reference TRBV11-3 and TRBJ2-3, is EAGVVQSPRYKIIEKKQPVAFWCNPISGHNTLYWYLQNLGQGPELLIRYENEEAVDDSQLPKDRFSAERLKGVDSTLKIQPAELGDSAVYLCASSLDRDTQYFGPGTRLTVL.

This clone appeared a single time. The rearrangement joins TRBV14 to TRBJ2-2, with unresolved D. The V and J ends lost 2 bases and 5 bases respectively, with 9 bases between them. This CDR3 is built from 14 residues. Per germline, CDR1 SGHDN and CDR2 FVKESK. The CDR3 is CASSQNVGTGELFF. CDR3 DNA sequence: TGTGCCAGCAGCCAAAACGTGGGGACCGGGGAGCTGTTTTTT.

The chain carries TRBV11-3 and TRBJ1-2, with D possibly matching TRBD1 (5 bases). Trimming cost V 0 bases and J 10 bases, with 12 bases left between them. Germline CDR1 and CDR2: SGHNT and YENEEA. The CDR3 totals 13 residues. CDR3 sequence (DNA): TGTGCCAGCAGCTTAGAATGGGGGGAGGACTACACCTTC. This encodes CASSLEWGEDYTF. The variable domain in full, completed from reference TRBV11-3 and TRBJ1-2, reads EAGVVQSPRYKIIEKKQPVAFWCNPISGHNTLYWYLQNLGQGPELLIRYENEEAVDDSQLPKDRFSAERLKGVDSTLKIQPAELGDSAVYLCASSLEWGEDYTFGSGTRLTVV.

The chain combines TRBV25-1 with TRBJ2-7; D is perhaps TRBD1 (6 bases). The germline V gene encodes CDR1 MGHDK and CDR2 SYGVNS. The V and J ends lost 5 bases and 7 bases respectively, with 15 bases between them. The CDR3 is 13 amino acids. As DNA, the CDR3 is TGTGCCAGCAGTAAATTTGGGGGCCCTGAGCAGTACTTC. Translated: CASSKFGGPEQYF.

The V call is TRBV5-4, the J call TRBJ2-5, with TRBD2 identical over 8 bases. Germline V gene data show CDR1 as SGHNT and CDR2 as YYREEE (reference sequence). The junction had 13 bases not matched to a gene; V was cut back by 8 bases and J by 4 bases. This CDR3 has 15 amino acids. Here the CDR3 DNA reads TGTGCCAGTCAGACCTCGGGTGCGGGGGGAGAGACCCAGTACTTC. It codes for CASQTSGAGGETQYF. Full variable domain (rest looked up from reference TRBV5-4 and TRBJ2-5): ETGVTQSPTHLIKTRGQQVTLRCSSQSGHNTVSWYQQALGQGPQFIFQYYREEENGRGNFPPRFSGLQFPNYSSELNVNALELDDSALYLCASQTSGAGGETQYFGPGTRLLVL.

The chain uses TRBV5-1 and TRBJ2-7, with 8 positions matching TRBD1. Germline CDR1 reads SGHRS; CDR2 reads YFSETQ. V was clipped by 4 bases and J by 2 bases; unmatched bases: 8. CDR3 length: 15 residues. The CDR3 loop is CASSPKGQAAYEQYF. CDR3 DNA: TGCGCCAGCAGCCCAAAGGGACAGGCGGCCTACGAGCAGTACTTC. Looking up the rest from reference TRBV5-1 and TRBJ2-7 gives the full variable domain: KAGVTQTPRYLIKTRGQQVTLSCSPISGHRSVSWYQQTPGQGLQFLFEYFSETQRNKGNFPGRFSGRQFSNSRSEMNVSTLELGDSALYLCASSPKGQAAYEQYFGPGTRLTVT.

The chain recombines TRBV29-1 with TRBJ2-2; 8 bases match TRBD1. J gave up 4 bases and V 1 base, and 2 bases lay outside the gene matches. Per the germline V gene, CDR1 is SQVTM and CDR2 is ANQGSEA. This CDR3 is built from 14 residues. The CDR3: CSVEGTGTTGELFF. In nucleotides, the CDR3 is TGCAGCGTTGAAGGGACAGGGACCACCGGGGAGCTGTTTTTT.

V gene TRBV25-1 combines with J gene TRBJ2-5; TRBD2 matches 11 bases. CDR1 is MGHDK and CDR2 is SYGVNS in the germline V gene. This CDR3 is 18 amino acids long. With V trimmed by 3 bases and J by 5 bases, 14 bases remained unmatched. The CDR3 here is CASSDRTGTSGGGETQYF. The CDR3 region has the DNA TGTGCCAGCAGTGACCGCACCGGGACTAGCGGAGGGGGGGAGACCCAGTACTTC.

This CDR3 is CASKGVHEQYF. For the CDR3, the DNA is TGTGCCAGCAAGGGGGTCCACGAGCAGTACTTC. The chain recombines TRBV2 with TRBJ2-7; tentatively, D is TRBD1 (6 bases). The CDR3 is made up of 11 amino acids. V shed 7 bases and J shed 5 bases, with 9 bases lying between them. Germline V gives CDR1 SNHLY, CDR2 FYNNEI.

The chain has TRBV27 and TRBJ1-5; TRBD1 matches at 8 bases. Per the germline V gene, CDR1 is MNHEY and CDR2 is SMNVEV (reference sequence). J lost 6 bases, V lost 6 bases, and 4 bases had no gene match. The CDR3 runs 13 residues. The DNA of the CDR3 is TGTGCCAGCAGCTCCGACAGGGGTCAGCCCCAGCATTTT. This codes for CASSSDRGQPQHF.

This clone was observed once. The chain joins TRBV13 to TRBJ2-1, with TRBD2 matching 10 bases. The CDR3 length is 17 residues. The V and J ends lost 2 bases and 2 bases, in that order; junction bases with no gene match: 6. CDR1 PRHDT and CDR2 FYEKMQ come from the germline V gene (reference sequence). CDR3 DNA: TGTGCCAGCAGCTTATTACTAGCGGGACACCCCTACAATGAGCAGTTCTTC. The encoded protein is CASSLLLAGHPYNEQFF.

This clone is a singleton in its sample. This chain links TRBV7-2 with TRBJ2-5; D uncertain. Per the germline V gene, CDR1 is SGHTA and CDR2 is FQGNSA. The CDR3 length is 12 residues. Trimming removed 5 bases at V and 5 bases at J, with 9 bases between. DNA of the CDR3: TGTGCCAGCAGCGTACAGAGGGAGACCCAGTACTTC. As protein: CASSVQRETQYF.

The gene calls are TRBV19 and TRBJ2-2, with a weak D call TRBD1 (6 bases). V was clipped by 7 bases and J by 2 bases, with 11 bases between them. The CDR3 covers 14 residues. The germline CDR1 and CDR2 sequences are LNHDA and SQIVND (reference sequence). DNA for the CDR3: TGTGCCAGTATCGGGGACACCAACACCGGGGAGCTGTTTTTT. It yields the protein CASIGDTNTGELFF.

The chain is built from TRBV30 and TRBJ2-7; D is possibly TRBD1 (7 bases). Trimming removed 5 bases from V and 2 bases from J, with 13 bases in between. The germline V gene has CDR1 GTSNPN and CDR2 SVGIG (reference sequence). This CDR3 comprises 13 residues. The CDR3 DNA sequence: TGTGCCTGGGGGAGGACAGGAACCTACGAGCAGTACTTC. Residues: CAWGRTGTYEQYF. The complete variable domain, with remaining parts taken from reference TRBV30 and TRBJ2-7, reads SQTIHQWPATLVQPVGSPLSLECTVEGTSNPNLYWYRQAAGRGLQLLFYSVGIGQISSEVPQNLSASRPQDRQFILSSKKLLLSDSGFYLCAWGRTGTYEQYFGPGTRLTVT.

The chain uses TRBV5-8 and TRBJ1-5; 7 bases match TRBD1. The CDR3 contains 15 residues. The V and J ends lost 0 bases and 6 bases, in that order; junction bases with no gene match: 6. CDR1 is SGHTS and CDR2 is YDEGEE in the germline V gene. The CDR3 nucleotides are TGTGCCAGCAGCTTGGGGCAGGGGGAGTTTCAGCCCCAGCATTTT. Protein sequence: CASSLGQGEFQPQHF.

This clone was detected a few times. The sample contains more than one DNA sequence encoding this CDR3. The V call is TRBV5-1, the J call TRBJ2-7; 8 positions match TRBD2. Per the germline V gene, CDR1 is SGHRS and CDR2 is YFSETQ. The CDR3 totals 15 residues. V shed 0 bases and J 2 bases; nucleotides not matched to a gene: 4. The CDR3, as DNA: TGCGCCAGCAGCTTGGCGTCTAGCGGGCCCTACGAGCAGTACTTC. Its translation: CASSLASSGPYEQYF.